The present T cell receptor (beta chain) was sequenced within a study of T-cell reconstitution after alpha-beta-depleted transplantation in children. The study, taken as a whole, reports: The main origin of T-cell counts and diversity one year after transplant was newly produced T cells.

Unique molecular identifiers were incorporated into the prepared TCRbeta library. TCRdb processed the PCR reads anew with MiXCR; each CDR3 protein has one entry. The sample carries a few hundred thousand distinct CDR3 sequences, roughly 27% recorded once. The CDR3 has 14 residues. Germline CDR1 reads SNHLY; CDR2 reads FYNNEI. With 0 bases clipped from V and 7 bases from J, the junction kept 3 bases outside the gene matches. The table lists this clonotype with a few counts. Its specificity is unknown. Sequences were derived from PBMCs, sampled before TCRalphabeta/CD19-depleted stem cell transplant. The clonotype was recovered from a boy under two years old with Wiskott-Aldrich syndrome, due to receive a stem cell transplant. V is TRBV2 and J is TRBJ2-1; 7 nucleotides line up with TRBD1. The CDR3 sequence is CASSEAGTVNEQFF. The CDR3 DNA sequence: TGTGCCAGCAGTGAAGCGGGGACAGTAAATGAGCAGTTCTTC.